This T cell receptor (beta chain) was observed in a study of regulatory T cells in long-lasting Graves disease. Notes on the study in general: A limited number of samples was an acknowledged limitation. Shared public clonotypes totalled some 2,500 in persistent patients, compared with some 920 in new patients. Patients with persistent disease showed a bias toward TRBV28, TRBJ1-2 and TRBJ2-5.

Turning to this clonotype: Its specificity is not known.

Germline V gene lookup returns CDR1 SGHDN and CDR2 FVKESK. The germline V and J ends were trimmed by 4 bases and 3 bases, with 12 bases remaining between them. The CDR3 totals 15 residues. This sample's time point: newly diagnosed GD, antithyroid drugs for less than 3 months. Researchers made the TCR library from RNA that was extracted from PBMCs. Arm-PCR of CDR3 regions and iRepertoire HTBI primers were the basis on which TCR beta libraries were built. MiXCR, run by TCRdb on the multiplex PCR reads, gives a single entry per CDR3 protein. The repertoire has under 500,000 distinct CDR3 sequences, over 15% of them found once; the top ten carry roughly 10%. These data were likewise used in another study, on T cells in Graves' hyperthyroidism and ophthalmopathy. That report notes: Ophthalmopathy cases were set apart from stable hyperthyroidism by a 13 V-J model.

The clonotype was recovered from a woman aged 25-40 years with Graves disease. This chain joins TRBV14 and TRBJ2-2, with D uncertain. The sequencing used peripheral blood mononuclear cells (PBMCs), collected at new diagnosis, from a patient treated with antithyroid drugs. The CDR3, as DNA: TGTGCCAGCAGCCTGATACTGGCCGACACCGGGGAGCTGTTTTTT. It specifies CASSLILADTGELFF.